This TCR beta chain was sequenced in a study of cytomegalovirus exposure and HLA in healthy donors. 13 Jbeta primers and 60 Vbeta primers were used for the PCR. Clones were read by immunoSEQ multiplex PCR, and TCRdb kept only the in-frame ones, dropping some. The sample consists of about 55,000 clones, approximately 80% of them appearing once. Study conclusions and caveats: Investigators reported 164 TCR beta chains as tied to cytomegalovirus.

Remarks on this clone: Its cognate antigen is unknown.

The V gene end was trimmed by 8 bases and the J gene end by 5 bases; junction bases not matched to a gene: 16. The CDR3 length is 16 residues. Per germline, CDR1 WNHNN and CDR2 SYGVQD (reference sequence). Material: PBMCs. This TCR was recovered from a female donor in good health and CMV-seronegative. The rearrangement links TRBV10-1 to TRBJ1-1; TRBD1 agrees at 8 bases. CDR3 nucleotide sequence: TGCGCCAGCGCTAGCCGGGACAGGACGGATAGGACTGAAGCTTTCTTT. Amino acids: CASASRDRTDRTEAFF.